Following are 4 T cell receptor beta chains from one sample sequenced in a study of vaccination and CD4 T cells after COVID-19. Documented time point: late sampling 161 to 241 days after vaccination in a few convalescent patients. The treatment denotes: approximately 10-day PBMC culture with coronavirus spike peptide pools or control peptides (ViraFEST assay). Cultured CD4+ T cells had their DNA profiled by the Oncomine TCR Beta short-read assay. Each CDR3 protein gets one entry after TCRdb re-called the PCR reads with MiXCR. The table lists under 20,000 distinct CDR3 sequences, about 50% of them singletons. Antigens for these TCRs are unknown. Sequenced here: CD4+ T cells from blood, cultured in vitro, sampled about 7 months after SARS-CoV-2 vaccination. The receptors stem from a human donor who had recovered from COVID-19.

The chain carries TRBV7-2 and TRBJ2-3, with 9 bases fitting TRBD1. V was pared by 0 bases and J by 6 bases, with 7 bases of the junction left unmatched. This CDR3 has 16 residues. Germline V gene data show CDR1 as SGHTA and CDR2 as FQGNSA. The CDR3 region has the DNA TGTGCCAGCAGCTTAGCCGGGACAGGGACAGGCGATACGCAGTATTTT. Translating it yields CASSLAGTGTGDTQYF.

This clonotype is medium-sized in the sample. The rearrangement links TRBV24-1 to TRBJ2-5; no clear D gene. The CDR3 sequence is 13 residues long. Germline V gives CDR1 KGHDR, CDR2 SFDVKD. The V gene lost 4 bases and the J gene lost 5 bases, with 10 bases spanning the gap. The CDR3 reads CATSDPTLETQYF. The CDR3, as DNA: TGTGCCACCAGTGACCCCACCCTGGAGACCCAGTACTTC.

This clonotype was observed a few times. The junction shows a germline mismatch at one end, possibly a read error. The rearrangement links TRBV18 to TRBJ1-5; possible D gene TRBD1, 6 bases. Germline CDR1 reads KGHSH; CDR2 reads LQKENI. The CDR3 runs to 16 residues. CDR3 DNA: TGTGCCAGCTCCCCACGCGAGGGGGGCGGCAATCAGCCCCAGCATTTT. Protein product: CASSPREGGGNQPQHF.

The chain has TRBV11-3 and TRBJ2-6; 9 bases match TRBD2. J lost 1 base, V lost 11 bases, and 3 bases had no gene match. This CDR3 region has 14 residues. Per the germline V gene, CDR1 is SGHNT and CDR2 is YENEEA. The CDR3 loop reads CAVGLASGANVLTF. The CDR3 DNA sequence: TGTGCCGTGGGACTAGCATCTGGGGCCAACGTCCTGACTTTC.